This TCR beta chain originates from a study of blood T cell repertoires in COVID-19. Across the study: Acute-phase and convalescent COVID-19 samples originated in the United States, Italy and Spain.

The length of the CDR3 is 14 residues. V lost 2 bases to trimming and J lost 4 bases; unmatched junction nucleotides: 4. Germline-derived CDR1 and CDR2 are SNHLY and FYNNEI. Authors' methods: The authors estimated nucleated cell counts from reference gene primer amplification. Assay used: immunoSEQ multiplex PCR; TCRdb lists only in-frame clones, some missing. V and J calls and clone size are given by that table; D and trimming were obtained from the DNA. The sample consists of some 200,000 clones, around four fifths of them appearing once. The rearrangement links TRBV2 to TRBJ1-2; 7 nucleotides line up with TRBD1. Sequencing was carried out using peripheral blood. This clonotype was sampled from a woman between 40 and 50 years old with acute or convalescent COVID-19. CDR3 loop: CASSERDRVYGYTF. The CDR3 DNA reads TGTGCCAGCAGTGAAAGAGACAGGGTCTATGGCTACACCTTC.